A single sample is the source of the 29 T cell receptor beta chains below, sequenced in a study of CD8 T cells in ankylosing spondylitis. Study findings and constraints: One TCR beta motif, made up of eight highly homologous variants, appeared characteristic of ankylosing spondylitis blood.

No cognate antigen is known for these TCRs. TCRdb processed the 5' RACE reads anew with MiXCR; each CDR3 protein has one entry. The table records hundreds of thousands of distinct CDR3 sequences, roughly 18% of them present only once. Sequenced material: blood, either unsorted or a sorted T cell fraction (not recorded which). The receptors derive from a male donor with ankylosing spondylitis.

This clonotype was seen many times. The chain recombines TRBV12-3 or TRBV12-4 with TRBJ2-3; the D gene is possibly TRBD2 (7 bases). The germline V and J ends were trimmed by 3 bases and 6 bases, with 16 bases remaining between them. The CDR3 length is 15 residues. The CDR3 DNA follows: TGTGCCAGCAGTTTTGCGGGGGCCCAAGGGGATACGCAGTATTTT. Translating gives CASSFAGAQGDTQYF.

The chain's CDR3 is CSVDELQETQYF. CDR3 sequence (DNA): TGCAGCGTTGACGAGCTCCAAGAGACCCAGTACTTC. The V call is TRBV29-1, the J call TRBJ2-5; the D is unclear. V dropped 3 bases and J dropped 1 base, with 6 bases sitting between them. From germline, CDR1 is SQVTM and CDR2 ANQGSEA. The CDR3 is made up of 12 amino acids.

The gene calls are TRBV29-1 and TRBJ2-5; TRBD2 matches 11 bases. The J segment lost 3 bases and the V segment lost 5 bases, leaving 5 bases of the junction unmatched. This CDR3 has 14 residues. Germline V lookup: CDR1 SQVTM, CDR2 ANQGSEA. The CDR3 nucleotides read TGCAGCGTTCCCCTAGCGGGGGGAAAAGAGACCCAGTACTTC. Encoded protein: CSVPLAGGKETQYF. Based on the CDR3 plus reference TRBV29-1 and TRBJ2-5, the full variable domain is SAVISQKPSRDICQRGTSLTIQCQVDSQVTMMFWYRQQPGQSLTLIATANQGSEATYESGFVIDKFPISRPNLTFSTLTVSNMSPEDSSIYLCSVPLAGGKETQYFGPGTRLLVL.

This clonotype was seen only a few times. The chain has TRBV15 and TRBJ2-1; TRBD2 matches 12 bases. The length of the CDR3 is 18 residues. V shed 1 base and J 0 bases; nucleotides not matched to a gene: 4. Germline lookup yields CDR1 LNHNV and CDR2 YYDKDF (reference sequence). CDR3 DNA: TGTGCCACCAGCAGAGGACTAGCGGGAGCGACCTCCTACAATGAGCAGTTCTTC. It yields the protein CATSRGLAGATSYNEQFF.

The V call is TRBV6-5, the J call TRBJ2-7; TRBD1 matches 8 bases. V lost 4 bases and J lost 5; bases outside the gene matches: 13. The CDR3 totals 16 residues. Germline assignment: CDR1 MNHEY and CDR2 SVGAGI. CDR3 protein: CASSSNPGGAVDEQYF. The CDR3 region has the DNA TGTGCCAGCAGTTCCAACCCAGGGGGCGCAGTCGACGAGCAGTACTTC.

The V call is TRBV20-1, the J call TRBJ1-5, with a possible D match to TRBD1 (6 bases). Germline CDR1 reads DFQATT; CDR2 reads SNEGSKA (reference sequence). V was pared by 0 bases and J by 4 bases, with 16 bases between. The CDR3 runs to 16 residues. The CDR3 nucleotides are TGCAGTGCTAGAGATCGGGGGCGGGGGAAAAATCAGCCCCAGCATTTT. It encodes CSARDRGRGKNQPQHF.

A few counts support this clonotype. V gene TRBV19 combines with J gene TRBJ2-7; D not certain. CDR3 length: 17 residues. Trimming cost V 6 bases and J 0 bases, with 21 bases left between them. Germline lookup yields CDR1 LNHDA and CDR2 SQIVND (reference sequence). The CDR3 loop is CASSHPGVGLSSYEQYF. The CDR3 nucleotides are TGTGCCAGTAGCCATCCCGGCGTGGGATTGAGCTCCTACGAGCAGTACTTC.

This clonotype came up many times. This chain uses TRBV12-5 with TRBJ1-1; D gene unclear. Germline lookup yields CDR1 LGHNT and CDR2 FRNRAP. The CDR3 is 18 amino acids. V shed 1 base and J shed 7 bases, with 25 bases lying between them. CDR3 coding DNA: TGTGCTAGTGGTTTGGCCTCCATAAGGGAGATTGGGGTCATTGAAGCTTTCTTT. Residues: CASGLASIREIGVIEAFF.

The genes are TRBV20-1 and TRBJ1-6; possibly TRBD1 for D (5 bases). The germline V gene encodes CDR1 DFQATT and CDR2 SNEGSKA (reference sequence). The CDR3 has 13 amino acids. V shed 3 bases and J shed 6 bases, with 9 bases lying between them. CDR3 coding DNA: TGCAGTGCTAGGGTTCAGGGTAATTCACCCCTCCACTTT. Translating it yields CSARVQGNSPLHF.

The chain links TRBV20-1 to TRBJ2-5; possibly TRBD2 for D (5 bases). V dropped 4 bases and J dropped 2 bases, with 11 bases sitting between them. Germline CDR1 is DFQATT and CDR2 is SNEGSKA (reference sequence). The length of the CDR3 is 13 residues. CDR3 region: CSATRLSQETQYF. The DNA of the CDR3 is TGCAGTGCTACCAGACTATCACAAGAGACCCAGTACTTC.

This clonotype was seen ten or more times. The chain links TRBV10-3 to TRBJ1-2; a possible D gene is TRBD1 (5 bases). Germline loops: CDR1 ENHRY, CDR2 SYGVKD. CDR3 length: 15 residues. Trimming shortened V by 3 bases and J by 4 bases, and 15 bases separated the two germline ends. Here the CDR3 reads CAISDGQGGGYGYTF. The CDR3 region has the DNA TGTGCCATCAGTGACGGGCAGGGAGGAGGCTATGGCTACACCTTC.

At least ten counts were recorded for this clonotype. This chain uses TRBV24-1 with TRBJ2-2, with 10 bases fitting TRBD1. Germline V gene lookup returns CDR1 KGHDR and CDR2 SFDVKD. V was pared by 6 bases and J by 0 bases, with 3 bases of the junction left unmatched. This CDR3 is built from 16 residues. The CDR3 loop reads CATSRGTGANTGELFF. The CDR3 DNA is TGTGCCACCAGTAGGGGGACAGGGGCGAACACCGGGGAGCTGTTTTTT.

This clonotype was counted between two and nine times. This chain joins TRBV6-1 and TRBJ1-5; no firm D call. Trimming pared 0 bases from V and 5 bases from J, leaving 8 bases between. Germline lookup yields CDR1 MNHNS and CDR2 SASEGT. The CDR3 is 14 residues long. CDR3 residues: CASSEASRDQPQHF. CDR3 DNA sequence: TGTGCCAGCAGTGAAGCCTCCCGGGATCAGCCCCAGCATTTT.

The chain employs TRBV9 and TRBJ2-3, with 9 bases that match TRBD2. Per germline, CDR1 SGDLS and CDR2 YYNGEE. Germline trimming cut 1 base from V and 4 bases from J; bases unmatched to any gene: 4. This CDR3 comprises 15 residues. The CDR3 here is CASSVRVAGADTQYF. In DNA, the CDR3 is TGTGCCAGCAGCGTAAGGGTAGCGGGGGCAGATACGCAGTATTTT.

The chain links TRBV12-3 or TRBV12-4 to TRBJ2-1; D call uncertain. Trimming left V 2 bases short and J 3 bases short, with 8 bases between. The CDR3 contains 14 residues. The CDR3 DNA reads as TGTGCCAGCAGTTTACCCCTTTACTACAATGAGCAGTTCTTC. Translation gives CASSLPLYYNEQFF.

The chain links TRBV6-2 or TRBV6-3 to TRBJ2-1; 8 nucleotides agree with TRBD1. V was clipped by 2 bases and J by 3 bases; unmatched bases: 3. Germline loops: CDR1 MNHEY, CDR2 SVGEGT. The CDR3 totals 15 residues. The CDR3 protein is CASSYGTGNYNEQFF. CDR3 nucleotide sequence: TGTGCCAGCAGTTACGGGACAGGTAACTACAATGAGCAGTTCTTC.

This clonotype was detected only a few times. The rearrangement joins TRBV6-6 to TRBJ2-7, with no clear D. Germline V gives CDR1 MNHNY, CDR2 SVGAGI (reference sequence). V lost 5 bases, J lost 3 bases, and 8 bases lay in between. This CDR3 region has 12 residues. The CDR3 sequence is CASSRAGYEQYF. CDR3 in DNA: TGTGCCAGCAGTAGGGCAGGCTACGAGCAGTACTTC.

The V call is TRBV4-2, the J call TRBJ2-1; TRBD2 aligns across 15 bases. J was trimmed by 12 bases and V by 0 bases; bases with no gene match: 12. CDR1 and CDR2 (germline): LGHNA, YNFKEQ. The CDR3 consists of 18 residues. CDR3 nucleotide sequence: TGTGCCAGCAGCCAAGATGAAGGGACTAGCGGGAGGCCCCTGGGGCAGTTCTTC. Its protein product is CASSQDEGTSGRPLGQFF.

There are a few counts of this clonotype. The V and J genes are TRBV7-2 and TRBJ2-2, with D tentatively TRBD1 (6 bases). The CDR3 consists of 15 residues. Trimming left V 5 bases short and J 2 bases short, with 12 bases between. Germline loops: CDR1 SGHTA, CDR2 FQGNSA. The CDR3 reads CASSPWTVNTGELFF. In DNA form, the CDR3 reads TGTGCCAGCAGCCCCTGGACAGTTAACACCGGGGAGCTGTTTTTT.

This clonotype has a handful of counts. V usage is TRBV11-1 and J usage is TRBJ2-1; 7 bases map to TRBD2. The V gene end was trimmed by 1 base and the J gene end by 4 bases; junction bases not matched to a gene: 4. CDR3 length: 15 residues. In germline, CDR1 is SGHAT, CDR2 FQDESV (reference sequence). The CDR3 reads CASSLVPSGYNEQFF. CDR3 nucleotides: TGTGCCAGCAGCTTAGTCCCTAGCGGATACAATGAGCAGTTCTTC.

This chain links TRBV20-1 with TRBJ2-4; a weak D match, TRBD2 (6 bases). With 5 bases removed from V and 0 bases from J, the gap between germline ends came to 11 bases. The V gene's germline CDR1 is DFQATT and CDR2 SNEGSKA (reference sequence). The CDR3 is 14 residues long. CDR3 loop: CSAPVGGAKNIQYF. CDR3 DNA: TGCAGTGCTCCCGTCGGGGGAGCCAAAAACATTCAGTACTTC.

This chain joins TRBV12-3 or TRBV12-4 and TRBJ1-1; 7 bases map to TRBD1. V trimming: 3 bases; J trimming: 0 bases; junction bases outside the gene matches: 16. CDR3 length equals 19 residues. CDR3 loop: CASSFVPGSGTDMNTEAFF. CDR3 DNA sequence: TGTGCCAGCAGTTTCGTTCCAGGCTCCGGGACAGATATGAACACTGAAGCTTTCTTT.

This clonotype turned up a few times. The chain uses TRBV7-9 and TRBJ2-7, with D possibly being TRBD1 (6 bases). Trimming left V 3 bases short and J 3 bases short, with 9 bases between. The CDR3 is made up of 13 amino acids. The germline V gene encodes CDR1 SEHNR and CDR2 FQNEAQ (reference sequence). The CDR3 protein is CASSFTGLYEQYF. In DNA form, the CDR3 reads TGTGCCAGCAGCTTTACAGGGCTCTACGAGCAGTACTTC.

This rearrangement joins TRBV9 to TRBJ2-5; D is undetermined. Germline V gives CDR1 SGDLS, CDR2 YYNGEE. The CDR3 consists of 15 residues. Between the trimmed V and J ends, which lost 2 bases and 2 bases, there was a span of 13 bases. The CDR3: CASSVGMGRQETQYF. CDR3 sequence (DNA): TGTGCCAGCAGCGTCGGAATGGGCCGACAAGAGACCCAGTACTTC.

This clonotype was picked up many times. The chain recombines TRBV5-1 with TRBJ1-2; 10 bases agree with TRBD1. Germline V lookup: CDR1 SGHRS, CDR2 YFSETQ. The J segment lost 2 bases and the V segment lost 6 bases, leaving 7 bases of the junction unmatched. This CDR3 is built from 15 residues. The CDR3 reads CASTNGQGVNYGYTF. The CDR3 DNA reads TGCGCCAGCACCAACGGACAGGGGGTAAACTATGGCTACACCTTC.

This clonotype occurred a few times. This chain links TRBV27 with TRBJ2-3; D perhaps matches TRBD2 (7 bases). V shed 8 bases and J shed 1 base, with 19 bases lying between them. The CDR3 runs to 16 residues. The V gene's germline CDR1 is MNHEY and CDR2 SMNVEV (reference sequence). The CDR3 loop reads CASQSGGAGRTDTQYF. The CDR3 region has the DNA TGTGCCAGCCAATCGGGGGGCGCGGGGCGCACAGATACGCAGTATTTT.

The V call is TRBV2, the J call TRBJ1-4, with no clear D. Trimming stripped 6 bases from V and 7 bases from J, with 12 bases between. The CDR3 has 13 residues. Germline CDR1 SNHLY, CDR2 FYNNEI. The chain's CDR3 is CASRSRSGEKLFF. The DNA for the CDR3 is TGTGCCAGCAGAAGCCGCTCGGGTGAAAAACTGTTTTTT.

This clonotype was seen more than once but under ten times. V gene TRBV7-2 combines with J gene TRBJ2-1; 15 bases are shared with TRBD2. J was trimmed by 10 bases and V by 4 bases; bases with no gene match: 8. Germline V gives CDR1 SGHTA, CDR2 FQGNSA. The CDR3 has 16 amino acids. The CDR3, as DNA: TGTGCCAGCAGCTCCTGGACTAGCGGGAGGGCCAAGGAGCAGTTCTTC. It codes for CASSSWTSGRAKEQFF.

This clonotype appeared a few times. The rearrangement links TRBV20-1 to TRBJ1-4, with 7 bases fitting TRBD1. The germline V gene has CDR1 DFQATT and CDR2 SNEGSKA (reference sequence). The junction had 4 bases not matched to a gene; V was cut back by 7 bases and J by 2 bases. The CDR3 sequence is 13 residues long. CDR3 bases: TGCAGTGGGAAGGGGGCCACTAATGAAAAACTGTTTTTT. Translation gives CSGKGATNEKLFF.